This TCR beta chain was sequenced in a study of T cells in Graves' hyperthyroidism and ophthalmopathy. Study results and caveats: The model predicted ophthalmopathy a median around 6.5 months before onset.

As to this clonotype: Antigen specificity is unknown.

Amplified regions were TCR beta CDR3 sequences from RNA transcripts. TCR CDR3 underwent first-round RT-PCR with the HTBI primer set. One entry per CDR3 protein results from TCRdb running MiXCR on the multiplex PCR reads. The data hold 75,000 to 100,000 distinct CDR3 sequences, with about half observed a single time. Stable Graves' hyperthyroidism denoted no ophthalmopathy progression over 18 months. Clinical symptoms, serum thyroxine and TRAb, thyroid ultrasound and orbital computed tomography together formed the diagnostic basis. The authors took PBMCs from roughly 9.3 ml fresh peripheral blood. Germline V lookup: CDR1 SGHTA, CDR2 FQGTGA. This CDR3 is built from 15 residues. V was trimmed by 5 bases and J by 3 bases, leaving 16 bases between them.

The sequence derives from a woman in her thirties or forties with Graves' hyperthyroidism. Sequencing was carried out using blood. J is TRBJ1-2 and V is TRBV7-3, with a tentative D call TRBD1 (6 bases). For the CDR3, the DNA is TGTGCCAGCAGCCATAGACAGGAGGGGGACTATGGCTACACCTTC. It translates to CASSHRQEGDYGYTF.